The clone carrying this T cell receptor beta chain is large in the sample. Its antigen remains unknown. Purified naive CD4+ T cells were depleted of CD25+ Tregs. Study results and caveats: In terms of TCR gene usage, tumor memory CD4+ T cells clustered together with blood and lymph node memory CD4+ cells, as well as with lymph node naive CD4+ cells. Tumor Treg TCRs overlapped most with tumor naive CD4+ cells.

TCRdb recomputed calls from the multiplex PCR reads with MiXCR, one row per CDR3 protein. Found here are about 810 distinct CDR3 sequences, 9.5% to 15% of them singletons; the top ten hold about 40%. The clonotype originates from a female donor with breast cancer. Sequencing was performed on naive CD4+ T cells sorted from blood. This sample's subset: naive CD4+ T cells, CD4+CD45RA+CD25-.

CDR3 coding DNA: TGTGCCAGCAGTCCTGTCCCGGGACAGGGAAGGAACTATGGCTACACCTTC. It specifies CASSPVPGQGRNYGYTF. The chain uses TRBV12-3 or TRBV12-4 and TRBJ1-2; 9 bases fit TRBD1. The junction had 12 bases not matched to a gene; V was cut back by 5 bases and J by 2 bases. This CDR3 contains 17 residues.